This TCR delta chain was sequenced during a study of Vδ1+ human thymocytes. Points from the study as a whole: Thymic TRG and TRD repertoires appeared highly polyclonal, with Gaussian CDR3 length distributions.

V was cut by 6 bases and J by 3 bases, with 14 bases left in between. This CDR3 region has 14 residues. Germline CDR1 is TSWWSYY and CDR2 is QGS. Extracted RNA was reverse transcribed into cDNA. CDR3 amplicons came from multiplex PCR with pooled V-gene forward and constant-region reverse primers. TCRdb re-called the multiplex PCR reads using CATT. The sample has roughly 56,000 delta-chain clones, more than 12% seen once. On this clone itself: Antigen: not known.

The receptor was derived from a girl less than two years old who had congenital heart surgery. The J gene is TRDJ1, the V gene TRDV1, with a tentative D call TRDD3 (5 bases). Sequenced material: Vdelta1+ gamma-delta thymocytes from the thymus. Subset reported: FACS-sorted CD3+ TCRalphabeta- TCRVdelta1+ TCRVdelta2- thymocytes. CDR3 sequence reads: CALGRPRGPDKLIF. CDR3 sequence (DNA): TGTGCTCTTGGTAGACCTAGGGGGCCCGATAAACTCATCTTT.